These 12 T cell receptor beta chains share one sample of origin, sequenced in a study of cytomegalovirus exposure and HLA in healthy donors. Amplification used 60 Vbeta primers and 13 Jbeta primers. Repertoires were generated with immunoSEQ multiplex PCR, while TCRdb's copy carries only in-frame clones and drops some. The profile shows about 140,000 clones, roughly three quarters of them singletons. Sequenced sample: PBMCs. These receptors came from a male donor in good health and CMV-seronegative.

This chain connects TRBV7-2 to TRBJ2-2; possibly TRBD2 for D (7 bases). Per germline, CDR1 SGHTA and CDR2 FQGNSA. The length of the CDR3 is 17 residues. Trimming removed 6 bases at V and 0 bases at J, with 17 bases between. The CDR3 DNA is TGTGCCAGCAGGGTCATCGCGGGGGCCACGAACACCGGGGAGCTGTTTTTT. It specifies CASRVIAGATNTGELFF.

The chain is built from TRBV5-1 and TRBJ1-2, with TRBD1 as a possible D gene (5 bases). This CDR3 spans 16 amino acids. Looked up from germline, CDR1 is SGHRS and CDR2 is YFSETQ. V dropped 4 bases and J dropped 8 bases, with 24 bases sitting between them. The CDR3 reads CASSQDGDGTSRGYTF. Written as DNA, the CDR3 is TGCGCCAGCAGCCAAGACGGCGACGGGACTTCCCGGGGCTACACCTTC.

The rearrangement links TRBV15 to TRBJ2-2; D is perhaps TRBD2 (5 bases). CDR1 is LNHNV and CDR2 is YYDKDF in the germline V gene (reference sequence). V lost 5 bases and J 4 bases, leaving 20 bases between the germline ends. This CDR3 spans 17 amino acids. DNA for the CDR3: TGTGCCACCAGCGACCAGGAGGTGCCGCGAGGCACCGGGGAGCTGTTTTTT. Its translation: CATSDQEVPRGTGELFF.

CDR3 sequence: CATSLRPGGSTEAFF. The CDR3 nucleotides read TGTGCCACCAGCCTCAGACCTGGTGGGAGCACTGAAGCTTTCTTT. This sequence joins TRBV15 and TRBJ1-1; D uncertain. Germline V gives CDR1 LNHNV, CDR2 YYDKDF (reference sequence). Trimming cost V 5 bases and J 4 bases, with 17 bases left between them. There are 15 residues in the CDR3.

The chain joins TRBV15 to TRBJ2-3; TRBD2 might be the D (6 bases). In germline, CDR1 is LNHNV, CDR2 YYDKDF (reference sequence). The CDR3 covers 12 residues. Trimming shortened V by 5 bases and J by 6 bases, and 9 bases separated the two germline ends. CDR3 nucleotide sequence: TGTGCCACCAGCTCCCGGGGGGATACGCAGTATTTT. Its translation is CATSSRGDTQYF.

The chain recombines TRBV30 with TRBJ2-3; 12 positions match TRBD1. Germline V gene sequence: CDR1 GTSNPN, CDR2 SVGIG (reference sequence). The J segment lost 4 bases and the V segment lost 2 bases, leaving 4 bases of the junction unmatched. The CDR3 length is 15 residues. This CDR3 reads CAWSHGTGGSDTQYF. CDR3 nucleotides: TGTGCCTGGAGTCACGGGACAGGGGGCTCAGATACGCAGTATTTT.

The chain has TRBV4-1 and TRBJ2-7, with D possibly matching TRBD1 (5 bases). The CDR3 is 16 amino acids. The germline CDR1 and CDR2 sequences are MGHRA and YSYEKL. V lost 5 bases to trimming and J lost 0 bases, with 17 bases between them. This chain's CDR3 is CASSSRPQGGSYEQYF. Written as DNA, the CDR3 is TGCGCCAGCAGCTCACGACCTCAGGGTGGCTCCTACGAGCAGTACTTC.

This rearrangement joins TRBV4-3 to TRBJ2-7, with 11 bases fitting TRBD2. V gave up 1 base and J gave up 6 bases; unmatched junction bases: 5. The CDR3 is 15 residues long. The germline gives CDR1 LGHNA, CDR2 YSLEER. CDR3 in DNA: TGCGCCAGCAGCCAAGTGAGACTAGCGGGAATCGAGCAGTACTTC. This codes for CASSQVRLAGIEQYF.

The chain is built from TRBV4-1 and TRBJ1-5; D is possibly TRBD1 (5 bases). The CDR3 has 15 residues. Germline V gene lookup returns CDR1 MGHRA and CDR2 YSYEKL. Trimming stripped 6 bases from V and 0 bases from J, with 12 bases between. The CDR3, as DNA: TGCGCCAGCAGTCGGACAATCAATAGCAATCAGCCCCAGCATTTT. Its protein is CASSRTINSNQPQHF.

CDR3 loop: CASLESQGGNYGYTF. The CDR3 nucleotides read TGTGCCAGCTTAGAATCACAGGGGGGCAACTATGGCTACACCTTC. The gene calls are TRBV18 and TRBJ1-2, with 8 bases identical to TRBD1. The germline V gene encodes CDR1 KGHSH and CDR2 LQKENI. The CDR3 extends over 15 amino acids. V shed 7 bases, J shed 2 bases, and the junction held 9 bases outside the gene matches.

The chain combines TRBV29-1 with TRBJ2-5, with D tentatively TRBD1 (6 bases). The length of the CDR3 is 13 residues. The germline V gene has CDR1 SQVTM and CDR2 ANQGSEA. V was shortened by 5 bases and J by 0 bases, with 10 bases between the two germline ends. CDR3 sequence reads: CSVQTGYQETQYF. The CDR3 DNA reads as TGCAGCGTTCAAACAGGGTACCAAGAGACCCAGTACTTC.

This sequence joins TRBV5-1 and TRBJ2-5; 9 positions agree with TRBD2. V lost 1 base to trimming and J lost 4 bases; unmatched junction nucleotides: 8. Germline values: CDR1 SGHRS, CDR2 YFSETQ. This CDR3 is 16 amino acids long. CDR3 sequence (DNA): TGCGCCAGCAGCTTGAGAAGCGGGGGGCCCCCAGAGACCCAGTACTTC. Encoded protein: CASSLRSGGPPETQYF.